The rows below give T cell receptor beta chains drawn from one sample of a study of T cell changes during pregnancy in multiple sclerosis. Only in-frame clones appear in the TCRdb table, and some are missing; sequencing was by immunoSEQ multiplex PCR. Counted here are roughly 72,000 clones, roughly 90% occurring once; the ten biggest clones make up around 0.9%. The sample here was peripheral blood, taken in the first trimester of pregnancy. Receptors originate from a female donor in good health, enrolled as a control in a pregnancy study. The CDR3 runs from the conserved cysteine through the conserved F or W. The order of the fields is D gene, J gene, V gene, clone size, CDR3 protein, CDR3 DNA. The D gene is left open where the match is weak. The size of a clone is reported for some rows only, either as once, few or many, or as a class for expanded clones.

>TRBD1|TRBJ1-2|TRBV15|few
CATSPGQNNYGYTF
TGTGCCACCAGCCCGGGACAGAATAACTATGGCTACACCTTC
>NA|TRBJ1-5|TRBV6-5|NA
CASRGGGAYNQPQHF
TGTGCCAGCAGGGGAGGGGGGGCTTACAATCAGCCCCAGCATTTT
>TRBD1|TRBJ2-7|TRBV4-3|NA
CASSRSGTGNYEQYF
TGCGCCAGCAGCCGCTCCGGGACAGGGAACTACGAGCAGTACTTC
>NA|TRBJ2-7|TRBV6-5|NA
CASSSGVRHEQYF
TGTGCCAGCAGTTCAGGGGTTCGCCACGAGCAGTACTTC
>NA|TRBJ1-5|TRBV4-2|NA
CASSQDEAGPQPQHF
TGTGCCAGCAGCCAAGATGAGGCAGGGCCTCAGCCCCAGCATTTT
>TRBD1|TRBJ1-3|TRBV30|NA
CAWSRTGSGNTIYF
TGTGCCTGGAGCCGGACAGGCTCTGGAAACACCATATATTTT
>NA|TRBJ1-2|TRBV5-6|NA
CASSLAAGVMGGYTF
TGTGCCAGCAGCTTGGCCGCAGGGGTCATGGGTGGCTACACCTTC
>TRBD2|TRBJ2-7|TRBV6-1|NA
CASSEASQRGSFYEQYF
TGTGCCAGCAGTGAAGCGTCACAGCGGGGGAGTTTCTACGAGCAGTACTTC
>NA|TRBJ2-1|TRBV19|NA
CASSIKRRGENEQFF
TGTGCCAGTAGTATCAAGCGCCGCGGGGAGAATGAGCAGTTCTTC
>NA|TRBJ2-7|TRBV5-1|NA
CASSLVGVNEQYF
TGCGCCAGCAGCTTGGTCGGGGTTAACGAGCAGTACTTC
>NA|TRBJ1-1|TRBV7-9|NA
CASSPQPLNTEAFF
TGTGCCAGCAGCCCACAGCCATTGAACACTGAAGCTTTCTTT
>NA|TRBJ1-6|TRBV6-1|NA
CASSSEGRPNSPLHF
TGTGCCAGCAGCTCGGAGGGCAGACCTAATTCACCCCTCCACTTT
>NA|TRBJ1-5|TRBV30|NA
CAWSVTVGNQPQHF
TGTGCCTGGAGCGTGACAGTCGGTAATCAGCCCCAGCATTTT
>NA|TRBJ1-1|TRBV27|NA
CASSPYRGRRTEAFF
TGTGCCAGCAGTCCCTACCGGGGTCGAAGAACTGAAGCTTTCTTT
>TRBD1|TRBJ2-3|TRBV19|NA
CASADRGLTDTQYF
TGTGCCAGTGCGGACAGGGGACTCACAGATACGCAGTATTTT
>TRBD1|TRBJ1-1|TRBV6-1|NA
CASSALQGAWTEAFF
TGTGCCAGCAGCGCCCTACAGGGGGCCTGGACTGAAGCTTTCTTT
>NA|TRBJ1-1|TRBV6-5|once
CASSSGHPGWDTEAFF
TGTGCCAGCAGTTCTGGGCACCCGGGGTGGGACACTGAAGCTTTCTTT
>TRBD2|TRBJ2-1|TRBV6-5|NA
CASTRLAATYNEQFF
TGTGCCAGCACCCGACTAGCGGCTACTTACAATGAGCAGTTCTTC
>NA|TRBJ1-5|TRBV6-4|NA
CASSPRGGRNQPQHF
TGTGCCAGCAGTCCCCGGGGGGGGCGCAATCAGCCCCAGCATTTT
>NA|TRBJ2-3|TRBV5-1|NA
CASSLDRGTDTQYF
TGCGCCAGCAGCTTGGACAGGGGCACAGATACGCAGTATTTT
>TRBD2|TRBJ2-1|TRBV19|few
CASARLAGAYNEQFF
TGTGCCAGTGCCCGGCTAGCGGGAGCTTACAATGAGCAGTTCTTC
>TRBD2|TRBJ2-7|TRBV19|NA
CASTPGLAGQSSSYEQYF
TGTGCCAGCACTCCGGGACTAGCGGGACAATCAAGCTCCTACGAGCAGTACTTC
>TRBD1|TRBJ1-5|TRBV28|NA
CASSRGQGNQPQHF
TGTGCCAGCAGTCGGGGACAGGGGAATCAGCCCCAGCATTTT
>TRBD1|TRBJ1-2|TRBV19|NA
CASSITGDVYGYTF
TGTGCCAGTAGTATCACAGGGGATGTCTATGGCTACACCTTC
>TRBD1|TRBJ1-5|TRBV5-1|NA
CASSPGQGAGQPQHF
TGCGCCAGCAGTCCCGGACAGGGGGCAGGGCAGCCCCAGCATTTT
>TRBD1|TRBJ1-1|TRBV5-4|few
CASSQTGSKGNTEAFF
TGTGCCAGCAGCCAGACAGGGAGTAAGGGGAACACTGAAGCTTTCTTT
>NA|TRBJ1-2|TRBV6-5|NA
CASSYSMADGYTF
TGTGCCAGCAGTTACTCGATGGCGGATGGCTACACCTTC
>NA|TRBJ1-6|TRBV7-6|NA
CASSLGRGGNSPLHF
TGTGCCAGCAGCTTAGGGAGGGGGGGTAATTCACCCCTCCACTTT
>NA|TRBJ1-5|TRBV11-2|few
CASSLGPLGNQPQHF
TGTGCCAGCAGCTTAGGGCCGCTGGGCAATCAGCCCCAGCATTTT
>TRBD2|TRBJ2-7|TRBV7-2|once
CASSLGAGGPHEQYF
TGTGCCAGCAGCTTAGGGGCGGGGGGGCCCCACGAGCAGTACTTC